Listed below are T cell receptor beta chains from one sample, sequenced in a study of cytomegalovirus exposure and HLA in healthy donors. Repertoires were generated with immunoSEQ multiplex PCR, while TCRdb's copy carries only in-frame clones and drops some. The repertoire has about 120,000 clones, around four fifths of them found once; the top ten carry around 30%. The material sequenced was PBMCs. The receptors come from a man aged 60 to 69 in good health and CMV-seropositive. CDR3s include the opening cysteine and the closing phenylalanine or tryptophan. A D gene is named only where the DNA matches it firmly. The size entry is marked missing in some rows and otherwise reads once, few, many or a size class.

J: TRBJ2-5
D: TRBD2
V: TRBV9
size: .
DNA: TGTGCCAGCAGCGTAGGGGGCGGGGGGACCAACAAACAAGAGACCCAGTACTTC
CDR3: CASSVGGGGTNKQETQYF

J: TRBJ2-7
D: .
V: TRBV6-5
size: few
DNA: TGTGCCAGCAGTGAAAGGGGTACCCGTACGTACTTC
CDR3: CASSERGTRTYF

J: TRBJ1-2
D: TRBD1
V: TRBV10-2
size: .
DNA: TGCGCCAGCAGTAACCGGGACAGGGGGTCCTATGGCTACACCTTC
CDR3: CASSNRDRGSYGYTF

J: TRBJ1-1
D: .
V: TRBV10-1
size: few
DNA: TGCGCCAGCAGGGCAACTGGAACAGGGACTGAAGCTTTCTTT
CDR3: CASRATGTGTEAFF

J: TRBJ1-1
D: TRBD1
V: TRBV5-1
size: .
DNA: TGCGCCAGCAGCTCGCAGGGGGTGGACACTGAAGCTTTCTTT
CDR3: CASSSQGVDTEAFF

J: TRBJ1-6
D: TRBD1
V: TRBV5-1
size: few
DNA: TGCGCCAGCAGCGGTGGGACAGGGGGTGACCTAAAATCACCCCTCCACTTT
CDR3: CASSGGTGGDLKSPLHF

J: TRBJ2-5
D: .
V: TRBV5-1
size: .
DNA: TGCGCCAGCAGCTTGGCCTTCGGGGAGACCCAGTACTTC
CDR3: CASSLAFGETQYF

J: TRBJ1-5
D: .
V: TRBV9
size: .
DNA: TGTGCCAGCAGCCCCCGGGGAGACTTAAATCAGCCCCAGCATTTT
CDR3: CASSPRGDLNQPQHF

J: TRBJ2-3
D: TRBD2
V: TRBV29-1
size: once
DNA: TGCAGCGTTGAAGATAGGGCTAGCGGGAGGACAGATACGCAGTATTTT
CDR3: CSVEDRASGRTDTQYF

J: TRBJ2-5
D: TRBD1
V: TRBV5-1
size: few
DNA: TGCGCCAGCACTTTGGACAGGGTGGGACAAGAGACCCAGTACTTC
CDR3: CASTLDRVGQETQYF

J: TRBJ1-1
D: .
V: TRBV10-1
size: .
DNA: TGCGCCAGCAGCTACAGGGCGGACACTGAAGCTTTCTTT
CDR3: CASSYRADTEAFF

J: TRBJ2-7
D: TRBD1
V: TRBV2
size: .
DNA: TGTGCCAGCACTCTGCGGTGGCAGGGGGCGTCCTACGAGCAGTACTTC
CDR3: CASTLRWQGASYEQYF

J: TRBJ2-2
D: .
V: TRBV5-4
size: .
DNA: TGTGCCAGCAGCCAACAGAACACCGGGGAGCTGTTTTTT
CDR3: CASSQQNTGELFF

J: TRBJ1-5
D: TRBD1
V: TRBV29-1
size: .
DNA: TGCAGCGTTGCCCCGGGACAGGGGATCAATCAGCCCCAGCATTTT
CDR3: CSVAPGQGINQPQHF

J: TRBJ2-7
D: TRBD2
V: TRBV2
size: .
DNA: TGTGCCAGCAGTGGGACCGGGACTAGCGGGGGGTTCTACGAGCAGTACTTC
CDR3: CASSGTGTSGGFYEQYF

J: TRBJ1-6
D: .
V: TRBV7-8
size: once
DNA: TGTGCCAGCAGCCTCTCCCCTAATTCACCCCTCCACTTT
CDR3: CASSLSPNSPLHF

J: TRBJ2-5
D: TRBD1
V: TRBV18
size: few
DNA: TGTGCCAGCTCACCGTGGGACAGGGGGCAAGAGACCCAGTACTTC
CDR3: CASSPWDRGQETQYF

J: TRBJ2-7
D: .
V: TRBV16
size: .
DNA: TGTGCCAGCAGCCAATATGGGACGGGGACAACCTACGAGCAGTACTTC
CDR3: CASSQYGTGTTYEQYF

J: TRBJ2-1
D: .
V: TRBV2
size: .
DNA: TGTGCCAGCAAGGCAACGGAGTCCGGGAATGAGCAGTTCTTC
CDR3: CASKATESGNEQFF

J: TRBJ2-6
D: .
V: TRBV10-2
size: once
DNA: TGCGCCAGCAGTGATACAGGGACTGGGGCCAACGTCCTGACTTTC
CDR3: CASSDTGTGANVLTF

J: TRBJ2-7
D: .
V: TRBV5-4
size: medium-sized
DNA: TGTGCCAGCAGCTTGGCGGCTAGCGAGAAATACGAGCAGTACTTC
CDR3: CASSLAASEKYEQYF

J: TRBJ1-5
D: .
V: TRBV7-2
size: few
DNA: TGTGCCAGCAGCCCCCCCGCGGCTGGGGCTCAGCCCCAGCATTTT
CDR3: CASSPPAAGAQPQHF

J: TRBJ1-1
D: .
V: TRBV2
size: .
DNA: TGTGCCAGCACCGTTAACTCTCTCGAAGCTTTCTTT
CDR3: CASTVNSLEAFF

J: TRBJ1-2
D: .
V: TRBV5-1
size: few
DNA: TGCGCCAGCAGCTTAGGAGGGTGGGGTGGCTACACCTTC
CDR3: CASSLGGWGGYTF

J: TRBJ2-5
D: TRBD2
V: TRBV5-6
size: .
DNA: TGTGCCAGCAGCTCCGGGACTAGCGGGAGAGGGGAGACCCAGTACTTC
CDR3: CASSSGTSGRGETQYF

J: TRBJ1-3
D: TRBD1
V: TRBV5-4
size: .
DNA: TGTGCCAGCAGCTTGAAACAGGGGCAAGGAAACACCATATATTTT
CDR3: CASSLKQGQGNTIYF